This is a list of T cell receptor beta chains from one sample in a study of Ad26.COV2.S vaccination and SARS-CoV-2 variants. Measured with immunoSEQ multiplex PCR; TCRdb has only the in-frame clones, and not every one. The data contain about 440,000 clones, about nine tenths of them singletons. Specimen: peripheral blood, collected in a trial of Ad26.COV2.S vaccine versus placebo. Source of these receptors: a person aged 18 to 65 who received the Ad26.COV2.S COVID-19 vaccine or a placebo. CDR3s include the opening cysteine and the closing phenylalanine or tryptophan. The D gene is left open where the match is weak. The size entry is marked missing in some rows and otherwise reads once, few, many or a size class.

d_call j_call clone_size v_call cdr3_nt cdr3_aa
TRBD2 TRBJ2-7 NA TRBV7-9 TGTGCCAGCAGCTTAGGACTAGCGGGAGGGGGGTCCCACGAGCAGTACTTC CASSLGLAGGGSHEQYF
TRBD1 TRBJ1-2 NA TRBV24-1 TGTGCCACCAGTGAGAGGACAGGGTACGGCTACACCTTC CATSERTGYGYTF
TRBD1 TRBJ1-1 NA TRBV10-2 TGCGCCAGCAGAAGGACAGGGCAGGATAACACTGAAGCTTTCTTT CASRRTGQDNTEAFF
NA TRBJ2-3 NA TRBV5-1 TGCGCCAGCAGCCCGCTGAGCCTAGTTGGGGGCACAGATACGCAGTATTTT CASSPLSLVGGTDTQYF
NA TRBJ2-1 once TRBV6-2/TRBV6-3 TGTGCCAGCAGCCCCGACCTTATAACTTCCTACAATGAGCAGTTCTTC CASSPDLITSYNEQFF
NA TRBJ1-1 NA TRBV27 TGTGCCAGCAGCTTGGGGGTTACGGGGAACACTGAAGCTTTCTTT CASSLGVTGNTEAFF
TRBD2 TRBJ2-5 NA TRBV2 TGTGCCAGCAGTGAAGTAGCGGGAGGGGGAGAGACCCAGTACTTC CASSEVAGGGETQYF
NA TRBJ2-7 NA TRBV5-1 TGCGCCAGCAGCTTGCCCAGGGCCCACGAGCAGTACTTC CASSLPRAHEQYF
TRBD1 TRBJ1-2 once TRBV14 TGTGCCAGCAGCCACCTGGACAGGGGTCCCTATGGCTACACCTTC CASSHLDRGPYGYTF
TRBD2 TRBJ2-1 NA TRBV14 TGTGCCAGCAGCCGAATACAACGACTAGCGGTGTACTCTGAGCAGTTCTTC CASSRIQRLAVYSEQFF
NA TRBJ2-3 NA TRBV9 TGTGCCAGCAGCCAGAACCCGCTGAATACGCAGTATTTT CASSQNPLNTQYF
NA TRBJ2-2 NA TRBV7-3 TGTGCCAGCAGCTTAACAGGGACGGTCGGGGAGCTGTTTTTT CASSLTGTVGELFF
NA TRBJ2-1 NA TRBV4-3 TGCGCCAGCAGCCACGGGGTAAGCTCCTACAATGAGCAGTTCTTC CASSHGVSSYNEQFF
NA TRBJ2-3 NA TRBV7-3 TGTGCCAGCAGCTTATCCAGAGGATTCACAGATACGCAGTATTTT CASSLSRGFTDTQYF
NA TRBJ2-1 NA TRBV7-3 TGTGCCGTTGAGACTGGTCCGGTTGAGCAGTTCTTC CAVETGPVEQFF
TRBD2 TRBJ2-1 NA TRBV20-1 TGCAGTGCTAGTAGCGTAGCGGGGTCCTACAATGAGCAGTTCTTC CSASSVAGSYNEQFF
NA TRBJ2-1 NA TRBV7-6 TGTGCCAGCAGCTTAGGAGCGGCACCACTCTACAATGAGCAGTTCTTC CASSLGAAPLYNEQFF
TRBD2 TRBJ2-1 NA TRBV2 TGTGCCAGCAGTGAAGCCGGGGGGATCCTCGATGAGCAGTTCTTC CASSEAGGILDEQFF
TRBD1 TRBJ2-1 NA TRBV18 TGTGCCAGCTCGCCCCCTGGACAGGGGTTTTTTGAGCAGTTCTTC CASSPPGQGFFEQFF
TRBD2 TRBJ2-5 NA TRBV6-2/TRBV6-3 TGTGCCAGCAGTCGTAGCGGGGGCGTGCAAGAGACCCAGTACTTC CASSRSGGVQETQYF
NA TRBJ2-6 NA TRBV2 TGTGCCAGCGGCTTCTTGACTTTC CASGFLTF
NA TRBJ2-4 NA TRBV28 TGTGCCAGCAGCATTACAGAGGGCCTCAAAAACATTCAGTACTTC CASSITEGLKNIQYF
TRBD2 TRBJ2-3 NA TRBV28 TGTGCCAGCAGTTCACTAGCGGGAGGGACAGATACGCAGTATTTT CASSSLAGGTDTQYF
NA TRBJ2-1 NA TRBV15 TGTGCCACCAGCAGAGAAGCGAGCTCCTACAATGAGCAGTTCTTC CATSREASSYNEQFF
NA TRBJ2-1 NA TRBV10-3 TGTGCCACCGGGCCCGGGGGCTCGCGCGATGAGCAGTTCTTC CATGPGGSRDEQFF
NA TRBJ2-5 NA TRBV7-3 TGTGCCAGCAGCCCGGGGAAGGGCCAAGGAGAGACCCAGTACTTC CASSPGKGQGETQYF
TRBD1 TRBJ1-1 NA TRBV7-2 TGTGCCAGCAGAAATAATGGAGGGGGCCTCATGAACACTGAAGCTTTCTTT CASRNNGGGLMNTEAFF
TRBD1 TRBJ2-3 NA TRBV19 TGTGCCAGTAGTACCACAGGGGTATCGGCAGATACGCAGTATTTT CASSTTGVSADTQYF
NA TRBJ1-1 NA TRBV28 TGTGCCAGCACGGGAGGGGCTTTGAACACTGAAGCTTTCTTT CASTGGALNTEAFF
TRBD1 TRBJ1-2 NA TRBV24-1 TGTGCCACCAGTGATAGGACAGGCAACTATGGCTACACCTTC CATSDRTGNYGYTF
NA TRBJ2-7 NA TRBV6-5 TGTGCCAGCAGTTACTCGTCCAGGTCGAGCTCCTACGAGCAGTACTTC CASSYSSRSSSYEQYF
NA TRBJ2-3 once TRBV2 TGTGCCAGCAGGGGGTTTGGGGTTACACGGACAGATACGCAGTATTTT CASRGFGVTRTDTQYF
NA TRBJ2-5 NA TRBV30 TGTGCCTGGACGGGTAGAAACCCCCGTAAGGAGGGAATCCAAGAGACCCAGTACTTC CAWTGRNPRKEGIQETQYF
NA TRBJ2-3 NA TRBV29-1 TGCAGCGTTGAGGGCCCGGGCCTCACAGATACGCAGTATTTT CSVEGPGLTDTQYF
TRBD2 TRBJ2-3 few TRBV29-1 TGCAGCGTACCATCCGGGACTAGCCTAAGCACAGATACGCAGTATTTT CSVPSGTSLSTDTQYF
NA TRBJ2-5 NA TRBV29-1 TGCAGCGAGGGACATCAAATAAAGACCCAGTACTTC CSEGHQIKTQYF
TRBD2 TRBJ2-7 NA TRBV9 TGTGCCAGCAGCGTAGAGGGGAGGGACGGGAACGAGCAGTACTTC CASSVEGRDGNEQYF
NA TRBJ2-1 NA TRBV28 TGTGCCAGCAGTCTGAACGGGCCCGGTGGTGAGCAGTTCTTC CASSLNGPGGEQFF
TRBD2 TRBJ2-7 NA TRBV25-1 TGTGCCAGCAGTGAATACGGGGGGGACTCCTACGAGCAGTACTTC CASSEYGGDSYEQYF
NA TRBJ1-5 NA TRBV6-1 TGTGCCAGCAGTGAAGACAGGACAGCCTTCATTCAGCCCCAGCATTTT CASSEDRTAFIQPQHF
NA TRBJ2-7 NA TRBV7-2 TGTGCCAGCAGCTTAGCCCCAGCCAGCGCCGGCTCCTACGAGCAGTACTTC CASSLAPASAGSYEQYF
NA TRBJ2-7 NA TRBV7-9 TGTGCGGGGGAACCGGACAGAGCCTACGAGCAGTACTTC CAGEPDRAYEQYF
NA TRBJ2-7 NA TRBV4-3 TGCGCCAGCAGCCAAGGGGTGGGCAGCTACTACGAGCAGTACTTC CASSQGVGSYYEQYF